The 7 T cell receptor beta chains listed next were all sequenced from one sample in a study of technical replicates of blood from several donors. The method was immunoSEQ multiplex PCR; TCRdb's version includes in-frame clones alone and lacks a portion of them. The sample lists about 97,000 clones; 96% were seen once. Sequences were obtained from T cells isolated from PBMCs. The receptors here all came from a human donor in good health.

This clone came up a few times. The chain is built from TRBV27 and TRBJ1-1; D gene unclear. Germline CDR1 reads MNHEY; CDR2 reads SMNVEV (reference sequence). V was clipped by 3 bases and J by 1 base, with 6 bases between them. This CDR3 contains 13 residues. The CDR3 loop reads CASSFAENTEAFF. The DNA for the CDR3 is TGTGCCAGCAGTTTCGCAGAGAACACTGAAGCTTTCTTT.

The chain links TRBV18 to TRBJ2-7, with D maybe TRBD1 (6 bases). Between the trimmed V and J ends, which lost 4 bases and 6 bases, there was a span of 19 bases. The germline CDR1 and CDR2 sequences are KGHSH and LQKENI. The CDR3 is 15 amino acids. Written as DNA, the CDR3 is TGTGCCAGCTCACTATCAATACAGGGTAGGGGCGAGCAGTACTTC. Translation gives CASSLSIQGRGEQYF.

The chain is built from TRBV6-5 and TRBJ2-3; 10 nucleotides agree with TRBD1. The ends lost 2 bases at V and 6 bases at J; junction bases unmatched: 2. Germline-derived CDR1 and CDR2 are MNHEY and SVGAGI. The CDR3 contains 14 residues. CDR3 region: CASSYRTGGDTQYF. Written as DNA, the CDR3 is TGTGCCAGCAGTTACAGGACAGGGGGTGATACGCAGTATTTT.

The chain employs TRBV19 and TRBJ1-3; the D is unclear. Germline V lookup: CDR1 LNHDA, CDR2 SQIVND (reference sequence). This CDR3 comprises 14 residues. The V end lost 5 bases, the J end lost 2 bases, and 10 bases lay between the germline ends. The CDR3, as DNA: TGTGCCAGTAGTTGGGCAGGCACTGGAAACACCATATATTTT. Translating gives CASSWAGTGNTIYF.

The chain is built from TRBV6-5 and TRBJ2-1, with TRBD1 identical over 10 bases. The CDR3 runs to 14 residues. Germline V gene sequence: CDR1 MNHEY, CDR2 SVGAGI. Trimming removed 4 bases from V and 5 bases from J; junction bases left unmatched: 2. CDR3 in amino acids: CASSWTGGNNEQFF. In DNA, the CDR3 is TGTGCCAGCAGTTGGACAGGGGGGAACAATGAGCAGTTCTTC.

The chain employs TRBV15 and TRBJ2-1; 15 bases agree with TRBD2. The CDR3 loop spans 19 amino acids. Germline-derived CDR1 and CDR2 are LNHNV and YYDKDF (reference sequence). V was clipped by 5 bases and J by 6 bases; unmatched bases: 14. Here the CDR3 reads CATSGRPGLAGGPVNEQFF. The CDR3 DNA follows: TGTGCCACCAGCGGGCGACCAGGACTAGCGGGAGGGCCTGTCAATGAGCAGTTCTTC. Combining the CDR3 with reference TRBV15 and TRBJ2-1 gives the whole variable domain DAMVIQNPRYQVTQFGKPVTLSCSQTLNHNVMYWYQQKSSQAPKLLFHYYDKDFNNEADTPDNFQSRRPNTSFCFLDIRSPGLGDTAMYLCATSGRPGLAGGPVNEQFFGPGTRLTVL.

The chain couples TRBV13 to TRBJ2-1; 7 bases line up with TRBD1. Per the germline V gene, CDR1 is PRHDT and CDR2 is FYEKMQ (reference sequence). Trimming at V came to 2 bases and at J to 0 bases, leaving 4 bases not matched to a gene. The CDR3 covers 16 residues. The CDR3: CASSLIGGSSYNEQFF. In nucleotides, the CDR3 is TGTGCCAGCAGCTTAATAGGGGGCAGCTCCTACAATGAGCAGTTCTTC.